Detailed here is one T cell receptor (beta chain). Antigen: not known. Generated by immunoSEQ multiplex PCR, the TCRdb table keeps only in-frame clones and is missing some. Among about 73,000 clones, roughly 75% were seen once, and the ten largest hold 1.6%. This specimen belongs to a study of T cell repertoires and HLA-DP antigens. Study context: Alloreactive CD4+ T cells targeted HLA-DP on transduced HeLa. Pre-culture CD4+ samples used roughly 1,300 ng DNA versus about 0.2 ug for CD137+CD4+ sorts.

Negative selection yielded untouched CD4+ T cells of average approximately 98% purity. The CDR3 has 16 residues. V lost 4 bases to trimming and J lost 7 bases, with 20 bases between them. The germline V gene encodes CDR1 SGHRS and CDR2 YFSETQ. This clonotype was sampled from a man in his 60s in good health and CMV-seronegative. Sequenced: CD4+ T cells from PBMCs. The V call is TRBV5-1, the J call TRBJ1-4; D possibly corresponds to TRBD1 (6 bases). The DNA for the CDR3 is TGCGCCAGCAGCGAGACGGGGGGCGGCGTTGGTGAAAAACTGTTTTTT. It yields the protein CASSETGGGVGEKLFF.